A selection of T cell receptor beta chains follows, all from one sample in a study of blood T cell repertoires in COVID-19. Measured with immunoSEQ multiplex PCR; TCRdb has only the in-frame clones, and not every one. This table holds about 75,000 clones, about nine tenths found once. The specimen sequenced was peripheral blood. Receptors were obtained from a human donor in a cohort sampled during active COVID-19. CDR3s include the opening cysteine and the closing phenylalanine or tryptophan. A D gene is named only where the DNA matches it firmly. Size is stated for part of the rows, as once, few or many counts, or as a class when the clone is expanded.

NA	TRBV19	NA	TRBJ1-4	TGTGCCAGTAGTGTACAGGGCCCAAAACTGTTTTTT	CASSVQGPKLFF
NA	TRBV28	NA	TRBJ1-2	TGTGCCAGCAGCAAACAGGGTTTGATCTATGGCTACACCTTC	CASSKQGLIYGYTF
NA	TRBV7-2	few	TRBJ2-1	TGTGCCAGCAGCTTAGAAAGGGCTAGCGAACAGTTCTTC	CASSLERASEQFF
NA	TRBV2	NA	TRBJ1-4	TGTGCCAGCGATGCGGGCCGGGCAACTAATGAAAAACTGTTTTTT	CASDAGRATNEKLFF
NA	TRBV27	NA	TRBJ1-1	TGTGCCAGCAGTTTATCGAACCCGGTGACTGAAGCTTTCTTT	CASSLSNPVTEAFF
TRBD1	TRBV29-1	NA	TRBJ2-5	TGCAGCGTCAACGGACAGGGGGTAGAGACCCAGTACTTC	CSVNGQGVETQYF
TRBD2	TRBV15	NA	TRBJ2-1	TGTGCCACCAGCTTTGGGGCGCGGGGGGCCTACAATGAGCAGTTCTTC	CATSFGARGAYNEQFF
NA	TRBV19	NA	TRBJ1-2	TGTGCCAGTAGTATTCCCTCTGGCGGCTACACCTTC	CASSIPSGGYTF
TRBD1	TRBV6-5	NA	TRBJ2-5	TGTGCCAGCAGAGGGGGCCGGGAGACCCAGTACTTC	CASRGGRETQYF
TRBD2	TRBV5-5	once	TRBJ2-7	TGTGCCAGCAGCTCCAGGACTAGCTACACCTCCGAGCAGTACTTC	CASSSRTSYTSEQYF
NA	TRBV28	NA	TRBJ2-1	TGTGCCAGCGGACCGGGGTTAGGGGGAGGGCGTGGTGAGCAGTTCTTC	CASGPGLGGGRGEQFF